The following is a T cell receptor beta chain sequence with its context. Its antigen is not identified. Healthy bone marrow donors supplied every sample. Primers: 60 Vbeta forward and 13 Jbeta reverse. TCRdb keeps only in-frame clones here, not all; method: immunoSEQ multiplex PCR. The sample records fewer than 95,000 clones, 73% being singletons. These data come from a study of cytomegalovirus exposure and HLA in healthy donors. Whole-study context: There were roughly 120 million unique TCR beta sequences, drawn from approximately 190 million T cells, in an earlier analysis.

Study conclusions and caveats: With later analysis, a missense DCLRE1C variant became linked to TCR beta V- and J-gene trimming.

Sequencing used PBMCs. This sequence was found in a middle-aged woman in good health and CMV-seropositive.

DNA for the CDR3: TGCGCCAGCAGGGGACTAGCGGGACACAATGAGCAGTTCTTC. Protein product: CASRGLAGHNEQFF. This chain uses TRBV10-2 with TRBJ2-1, with 13 bases lining up with TRBD2. After removal of 6 bases from V and 5 bases from J, the junction contained 1 base not matched to a gene. The CDR3 contains 14 residues. Germline CDR1 WSHSY, CDR2 SAAADI.